This TCR beta chain was recovered during a study of blood T cell repertoires in COVID-19 (dated by TCRdb to about 2020). Broadly, across the study: The collaborator samples originated in the United States, Italy and Spain and spanned the acute and convalescent phases of COVID-19. The material from the prospective study consisted of cDNA or gDNA derived from T cells, B-cell-depleted T cells, or PBMCs. Subjects who had been exposed to COVID-19, were actively infected with it, or had recovered from it provided the deeply sampled blood TCRbeta repertoires that made up the dataset. A freely available public database, intended as a resource for researchers studying the immune response to SARS-CoV-2, is where the repertoires were released. Samples were obtained from the ongoing ImmuneRACE study (first 160 participants) and from about 1,300 subjects provided by 6 global collaborators. A de-identified subject ID, COVID-19 status, age in years and sex were almost always included in the sample metadata. Where HLA class I and class II types were available, the types were taken from metadata supplied by the sample provider, not from assay-based typing.

General study outcomes and caveats: Clinical and demographic metadata were provided uncurated, with the amount varying by source and participant.

As to this clone: Its antigen remains undetermined. Base quality data are lacking; no much larger clone is found one base away.

In Seattle, one collaborating source enrolled patients while the infection was active and tracked those patients longitudinally over the course of disease. Collaborating institutions collected whole blood in K2EDTA tubes following their own protocols. For TCRbeta analysis, collaborators shipped samples as frozen whole blood, isolated PBMCs, or DNA extracted from either of those sample types. TCRbeta CDR3 regions were amplified from genomic DNA using the immunoSEQ Assay, a bias-controlled multiplex PCR. Processing in the source paper ran as follows. The number of nucleated cells in each sample was estimated from the amplification of reference gene primers within the assay. To quantify the absolute abundance of each unique TCRbeta CDR3 rearrangement, sequence reads were collapsed and filtered. Productive Simpson clonality was computed per sample as the square root of Simpson's diversity index over productive rearrangements. The immuneACCESS repertoire file appears here via TCRdb, limited to in-frame rearrangements. These files lack a portion of the clones; in checked studies, under half of the deficit traces to unresolved V genes, and the cause of the others is not known. That table furnishes V, J and clone size, whereas the DNA furnished D and trimming. This sample is represented by 150,000 to 200,000 clones; roughly 77% of them were singletons. Clones ranked in the top ten supply under 7% of the sample.

The sequencing input was peripheral blood. The TCR originated in a woman aged 40 to 50 with COVID-19, enrolled during active disease.

The nucleotide sequence is TGTGCCAGCAGCCCCACAGGAATGTCCTACGAGCAGTACTTC. This translates into CASSPTGMSYEQYF. The chain couples TRBV7-9 to TRBJ2-7, with TRBD1 tentatively as D gene (5 bases match). The CDR3 has 14 amino acids, counting the end cysteine and phenylalanine. CDR3 DNA is the only sequence kept; it has 42 bases, read in frame from the first base. A distance of 12 bases separates the germline ends of V and J, which lose 5 bases and 1 base respectively. The germline V gene (reference sequence) yields SEHNR for CDR1 and FQNEAQ for CDR2.